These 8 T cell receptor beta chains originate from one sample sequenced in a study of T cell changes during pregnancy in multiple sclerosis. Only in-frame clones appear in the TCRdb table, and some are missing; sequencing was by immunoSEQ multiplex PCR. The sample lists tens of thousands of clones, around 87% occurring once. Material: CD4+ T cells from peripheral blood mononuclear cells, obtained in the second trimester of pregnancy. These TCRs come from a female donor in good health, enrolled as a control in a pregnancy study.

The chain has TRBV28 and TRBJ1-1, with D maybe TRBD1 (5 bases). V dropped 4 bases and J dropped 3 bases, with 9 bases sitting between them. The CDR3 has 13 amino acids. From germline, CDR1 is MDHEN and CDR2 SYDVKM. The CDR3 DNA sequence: TGTGCCAGCAGTTCTCAGGGATACACTGAAGCTTTCTTT. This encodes CASSSQGYTEAFF.

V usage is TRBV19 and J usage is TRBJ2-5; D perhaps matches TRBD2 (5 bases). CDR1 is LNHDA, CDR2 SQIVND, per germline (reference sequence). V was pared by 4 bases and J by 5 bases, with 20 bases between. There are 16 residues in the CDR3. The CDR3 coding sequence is TGTGCCAGTAGTACCCACTCCCTCTCGTCGGGGGAGACCCAGTACTTC. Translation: CASSTHSLSSGETQYF.

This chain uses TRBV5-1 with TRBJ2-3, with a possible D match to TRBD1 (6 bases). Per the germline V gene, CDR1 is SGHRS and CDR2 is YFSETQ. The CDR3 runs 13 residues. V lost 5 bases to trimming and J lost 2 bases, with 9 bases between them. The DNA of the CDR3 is TGCGCCAGCAGTAAGGGGGACACAGATACGCAGTATTTT. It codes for CASSKGDTDTQYF.

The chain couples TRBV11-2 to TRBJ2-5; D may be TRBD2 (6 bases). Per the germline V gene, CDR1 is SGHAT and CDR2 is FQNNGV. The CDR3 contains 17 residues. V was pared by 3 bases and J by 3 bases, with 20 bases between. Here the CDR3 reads CASSLEPKLGGKETQYF. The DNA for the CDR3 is TGTGCCAGCAGCTTGGAACCCAAGTTGGGGGGAAAAGAGACCCAGTACTTC. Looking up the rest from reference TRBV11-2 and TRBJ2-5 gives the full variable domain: EAGVAQSPRYKIIEKRQSVAFWCNPISGHATLYWYQQILGQGPKLLIQFQNNGVVDDSQLPKDRFSAERLKGVDSTLKIQPAKLEDSAVYLCASSLEPKLGGKETQYFGPGTRLLVL.

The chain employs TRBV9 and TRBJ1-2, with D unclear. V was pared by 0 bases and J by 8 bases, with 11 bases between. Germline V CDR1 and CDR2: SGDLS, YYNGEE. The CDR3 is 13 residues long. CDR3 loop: CASSVVNREGYTF. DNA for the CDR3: TGTGCCAGCAGCGTAGTTAACCGGGAAGGCTACACCTTC.

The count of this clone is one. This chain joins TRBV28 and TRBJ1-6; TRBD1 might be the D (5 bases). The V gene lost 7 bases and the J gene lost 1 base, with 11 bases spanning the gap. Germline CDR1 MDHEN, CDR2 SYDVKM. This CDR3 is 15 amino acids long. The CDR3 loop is CASKRGLSYNSPLHF. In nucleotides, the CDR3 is TGTGCCAGCAAAAGGGGTTTGTCCTATAATTCACCCCTCCACTTT.

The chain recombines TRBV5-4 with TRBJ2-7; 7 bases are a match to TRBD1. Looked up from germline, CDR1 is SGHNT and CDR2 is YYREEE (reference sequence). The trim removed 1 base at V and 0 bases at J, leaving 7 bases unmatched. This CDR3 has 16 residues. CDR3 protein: CASSLRGGAISYEQYF. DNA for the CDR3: TGTGCCAGCAGCTTGAGAGGGGGCGCGATCTCCTACGAGCAGTACTTC. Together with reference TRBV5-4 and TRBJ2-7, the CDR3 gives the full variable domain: ETGVTQSPTHLIKTRGQQVTLRCSSQSGHNTVSWYQQALGQGPQFIFQYYREEENGRGNFPPRFSGLQFPNYSSELNVNALELDDSALYLCASSLRGGAISYEQYFGPGTRLTVT.

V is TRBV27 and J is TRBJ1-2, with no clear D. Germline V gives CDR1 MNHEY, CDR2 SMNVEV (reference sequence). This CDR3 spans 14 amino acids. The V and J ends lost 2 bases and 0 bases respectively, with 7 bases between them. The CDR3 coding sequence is TGTGCCAGCAGTTTAGCCAGTCCTAACTATGGCTACACCTTC. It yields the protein CASSLASPNYGYTF.